The clone carrying this TCR beta chain was seen just once. The authors' processing: Reference gene primer amplification gave estimated nucleated cell counts. The table came from immunoSEQ multiplex PCR; TCRdb's copy has only in-frame clones and leaves some out. V, J and clone size are those of that table, while D and trimming were read from the DNA. The sample lists more than 250,000 clones, around four fifths seen once, with about 5% in the top ten. This record comes from a study of blood T cell repertoires in COVID-19. Study background: The study drew acute and convalescent COVID-19 samples from the United States, Italy and Spain. Nucleic acid was either cDNA or gDNA, and it came from T cells, B-cell-depleted T cells, or PBMCs.

CDR1 is MNHEY and CDR2 is SVGAGI in the germline V gene. The length of the CDR3 is 15 residues. Trimming took 7 bases from V and 7 from J, leaving 22 bases between them. This TCR came from a man in his 60s who had recovered from COVID-19. The rearrangement links TRBV6-5 to TRBJ1-2; TRBD1 might be the D (6 bases). The sequenced sample was peripheral blood. The CDR3 loop is CASIGGTQGFSGYTF. DNA of the CDR3: TGTGCCAGCATCGGGGGGACACAGGGTTTTAGTGGCTACACCTTC.